The 18 T cell receptor beta chains reported below all come from one sample, sequenced in a study of blood T cell repertoires in COVID-19. Clones were read by immunoSEQ multiplex PCR, and TCRdb kept only the in-frame ones, dropping some. This table has 300,000 to 400,000 clones, 89% appearing once. The sample taken for sequencing was PBMCs or T cells enriched from blood (not recorded which). Receptors were obtained from a man aged 55 to 70 who had recovered from COVID-19.

The chain carries TRBV27 and TRBJ1-5; 9 bases are shared with TRBD1. V gave up 5 bases and J gave up 2 bases; unmatched junction bases: 4. This CDR3 comprises 15 residues. The germline V gene encodes CDR1 MNHEY and CDR2 SMNVEV (reference sequence). The CDR3 loop is CASSPWTGGNQPQHF. CDR3 bases: TGTGCCAGCAGTCCCTGGACAGGGGGCAATCAGCCCCAGCATTTT.

V usage is TRBV28 and J usage is TRBJ1-2, with D hard to call. The CDR3 is 15 amino acids. Germline loops: CDR1 MDHEN, CDR2 SYDVKM. Trimming stripped 4 bases from V and 0 bases from J, with 12 bases between. CDR3 DNA: TGTGCCAGCAGTTCCCCAGCGGTAGCTAACTATGGCTACACCTTC. Its translation is CASSSPAVANYGYTF.

J is TRBJ2-7 and V is TRBV27; 14 bases agree with TRBD2. The CDR3 consists of 17 residues. Germline V gene lookup returns CDR1 MNHEY and CDR2 SMNVEV (reference sequence). With V trimmed by 3 bases and J by 5 bases, 9 bases remained unmatched. CDR3 sequence reads: CASSFKPGLAGVHEQYF. DNA of the CDR3: TGTGCCAGCAGTTTCAAACCGGGACTAGCGGGAGTCCACGAGCAGTACTTC.

This chain connects TRBV6-5 to TRBJ2-7, with unresolved D. This CDR3 contains 13 residues. Between the trimmed V and J ends, which lost 6 bases and 1 base, there was a span of 10 bases. Germline V gene lookup returns CDR1 MNHEY and CDR2 SVGAGI. The CDR3 here is CASSLEASYEQYF. The CDR3 region has the DNA TGTGCCAGCAGCCTCGAGGCTTCCTACGAGCAGTACTTC.

This clone was seen just once. This chain uses TRBV2 with TRBJ1-4; D not certain. Germline V CDR1 and CDR2: SNHLY, FYNNEI. The CDR3 contains 15 residues. V lost 6 bases to trimming and J lost 7 bases, with 18 bases between them. CDR3: CASRGAVGSLEKLFF. CDR3 DNA: TGTGCCAGCAGGGGTGCGGTCGGAAGCCTTGAAAAACTGTTTTTT.

V is TRBV18 and J is TRBJ2-2; D is ambiguous. Trimming removed 0 bases at V and 7 bases at J, with 6 bases between. The length of the CDR3 is 13 residues. CDR1 and CDR2 from the germline V gene are KGHSH and LQKENI. The CDR3 region has the DNA TGTGCCAGCTCACCACCGGGCGTCGGGGAGCTGTTTTTT. Protein sequence: CASSPPGVGELFF.

CDR3 in DNA: TGTGCCAGCAGAAAGACAGGGCCGAGAACAGATACGCAGTATTTT. Encoded protein: CASRKTGPRTDTQYF. The gene calls are TRBV7-2 and TRBJ2-3; 7 bases are a match to TRBD1. After removal of 6 bases from V and 3 bases from J, the junction contained 9 bases not matched to a gene. The CDR3 spans 15 residues. Germline CDR1 reads SGHTA; CDR2 reads FQGNSA.

This chain connects TRBV6-4 to TRBJ2-3; 7 nucleotides agree with TRBD2. The CDR3 is 15 amino acids. J lost 2 bases, V lost 6 bases, and 8 bases had no gene match. Germline V lookup: CDR1 MRHNA, CDR2 SNTAGT. For the CDR3, the DNA is TGTGCCAGCAGCCGACGGGGGGTTATCACAGATACGCAGTATTTT. Its translation is CASSRRGVITDTQYF.

The J gene is TRBJ2-3, the V gene TRBV9; TRBD2 aligns across 13 bases. Germline assignment: CDR1 SGDLS and CDR2 YYNGEE. The CDR3 is 17 residues long. The V segment lost 0 bases and the J segment 4 bases; nucleotides outside the gene matches: 5. In DNA, the CDR3 is TGTGCCAGCAGCGTAGCTGCGGGACTAGCGGGACCAGATACGCAGTATTTT. Translated, it gives CASSVAAGLAGPDTQYF.

V is TRBV5-4 and J is TRBJ2-1, with 8 positions matching TRBD2. This CDR3 region has 16 residues. Germline trimming cut 0 bases from V and 4 bases from J; bases unmatched to any gene: 6. The germline V gene has CDR1 SGHNT and CDR2 YYREEE (reference sequence). This CDR3 is CASSLGLAGPYNEQFF. The CDR3 nucleotides read TGTGCCAGCAGCTTGGGCTTAGCGGGACCTTACAATGAGCAGTTCTTC.

The V gene is TRBV5-1, the J gene TRBJ2-2; D might be TRBD1 (5 bases). The germline gives CDR1 SGHRS, CDR2 YFSETQ. Trimming removed 0 bases from V and 0 bases from J, with 9 bases in between. CDR3 length equals 16 residues. The CDR3 is CASSLAGLANTGELFF. The CDR3 region has the DNA TGCGCCAGCAGCTTGGCAGGGTTGGCGAACACCGGGGAGCTGTTTTTT. The full variable domain, rest sourced from reference TRBV5-1 and TRBJ2-2, is KAGVTQTPRYLIKTRGQQVTLSCSPISGHRSVSWYQQTPGQGLQFLFEYFSETQRNKGNFPGRFSGRQFSNSRSEMNVSTLELGDSALYLCASSLAGLANTGELFFGEGSRLTVL.

The V call is TRBV6-5, the J call TRBJ1-4, with a possible D match to TRBD1 (5 bases). Trimming cost V 10 bases and J 7 bases, with 16 bases left between them. Germline assignment: CDR1 MNHEY and CDR2 SVGAGI. CDR3 length: 13 residues. The CDR3 DNA reads TGTGCCACCCCCTCGCAGGGCGGTGAAAAACTGTTTTTT. It is translated as CATPSQGGEKLFF.

The rearrangement uses TRBV18 and TRBJ2-7, with TRBD1 matching over 8 bases. The germline CDR1 and CDR2 sequences are KGHSH and LQKENI. This CDR3 has 15 amino acids. V was pared by 3 bases and J by 3 bases, with 7 bases of the junction left unmatched. The CDR3 here is CASSPPGQGLYEQYF. The CDR3 DNA reads as TGTGCCAGCTCACCGCCTGGACAGGGCCTCTACGAGCAGTACTTC. Full variable domain (missing parts from reference TRBV18 and TRBJ2-7): NAGVMQNPRHLVRRRGQEARLRCSPMKGHSHVYWYRQLPEEGLKFMVYLQKENIIDESGMPKERFSAEFPKEGPSILRIQQVVRGDSAAYFCASSPPGQGLYEQYFGPGTRLTVT.

This chain connects TRBV7-9 to TRBJ2-7; 10 nucleotides line up with TRBD2. J lost 3 bases, V lost 5 bases, and 7 bases had no gene match. Germline values: CDR1 SEHNR, CDR2 FQNEAQ (reference sequence). The CDR3 covers 15 residues. The CDR3 DNA is TGTGCCAGCAGCCGAGGACTAGCGGACCTCTACGAGCAGTACTTC. Translation gives CASSRGLADLYEQYF.

This sequence joins TRBV9 and TRBJ2-2; D gene uncertain. Germline CDR1 reads SGDLS; CDR2 reads YYNGEE. This CDR3 has 15 residues. With 0 bases removed from V and 1 base from J, the gap between germline ends came to 7 bases. In nucleotides, the CDR3 is TGTGCCAGCAGCGTAGTTCCCCTGAACACCGGGGAGCTGTTTTTT. Its protein product is CASSVVPLNTGELFF.

The rearrangement uses TRBV20-1 and TRBJ2-7, with D possibly TRBD2 on 7 matching bases. This CDR3 is built from 11 residues. In germline, CDR1 is DFQATT, CDR2 SNEGSKA (reference sequence). The CDR3 protein is CGIGGGDEQYF. The CDR3 nucleotides read TGCGGGATAGGGGGGGGAGATGAGCAGTACTTC.

The chain recombines TRBV30 with TRBJ2-5, with 10 bases lining up with TRBD2. This CDR3 has 16 amino acids. Germline loops: CDR1 GTSNPN, CDR2 SVGIG (reference sequence). V gave up 0 bases and J gave up 1 base; unmatched junction bases: 5. CDR3 sequence: CAWSVRPSGGQETQYF. CDR3 sequence (DNA): TGTGCCTGGAGTGTCCGCCCTAGCGGGGGCCAAGAGACCCAGTACTTC.

This rearrangement joins TRBV12-3 or TRBV12-4 to TRBJ2-3; the D gene is possibly TRBD2 (5 bases). Trimming removed 8 bases at V and 3 bases at J, with 9 bases between. The CDR3 is made up of 12 amino acids. The CDR3 loop is CASGLNTDTQYF. For the CDR3, the DNA is TGTGCCAGCGGACTTAATACAGATACGCAGTATTTT.